This T cell receptor (beta chain) emerged from a study of radiation and T cells in renal cell carcinoma (dated by TCRdb to the early 2020s). Regarding the study in general: Samples came from a clinical trial, in which primary renal cell carcinomas received 15 Gy stereotactic body radiation therapy followed by nephrectomy 4 weeks later. A total of around 53 samples underwent TCR beta sequencing, made up of 25 or so tumors and about 27 peripheral blood samples. In the 55 or so samples combined, fewer than 5 million unique CDR3 nucleotide sequences were found, encoding 2.5 million or so unique CDR3 amino acid sequences.

A word on this clone: Its cognate antigen has yet to be identified. Nothing much larger sits one base from this clone, and base qualities are not available.

This sample's time point label indicates: blood 2 weeks post-SBRT. The meaning of the sample's treatment or condition label: 15 Gy SBRT to primary tumor, nephrectomy 4 weeks later. To track tumor-enriched clonotypes, serial peripheral blood was sampled from radiation-treated patients at baseline and at 2 weeks and 4 weeks after SBRT. Every patient's renal cell carcinoma showed clear cell pathology. The QIAamp DNA Blood Mini Kit (Qiagen) was used to prepare genomic DNA for TCR sequencing. Only samples passing all quality control checks were included in the analyses. The CDR3 runs 16 amino acids, cysteine and phenylalanine included. CDR3 DNA is the only sequence kept; it has 48 bases, read in frame from the first base. CDR1 and CDR2 (WSHSY, SAAADI) derive from the germline V gene. Cut back by 0 bases and 6 bases, the V and J ends lie 17 bases apart. What the study reported, not specific to this receptor: Blood repertoire dynamics were not followed beyond 4 weeks after treatment. Because no pretreatment tumor biopsies were available, whether clonotypes were present in the tumor at baseline could not be determined. In blood, the top tumor clonotypes increased from baseline to 2 weeks after radiation and then shrank by 4 weeks, which suggests a temporary expansion of tumor-resident clones. Because the trial had a single-armed design, the trial could not examine how radiation dose or scheduling affected the TCR repertoire.

The immunoSEQ kit was used, according to the manufacturer's recommendations, to generate TCR beta libraries from genomic DNA. For library preparation, a first multiplex PCR was performed with proprietary primers, followed by a second PCR in which unique barcodes were added, and bead cleanups were performed after each round. A positive control reaction and a negative control reaction, both provided in the kit, were run with every batch of samples. The final libraries underwent checking on an Agilent 4200 TapeStation D1000 ScreenTape, volumetric pooling, and quantification by qPCR. Sequencing was performed on an Illumina NextSeq500 using a MidOutput 150-cycle cartridge, with 156 Read1 cycles, 15 Index1 cycles, and the kit custom primers. The pooled library was loaded at 0.95 to 1 pM with roughly 19% PhiX control spiked in. Regarding the original processing steps: Vendor-processed data were analyzed in R, and a clonotype was defined as all T cells sharing the same CDR3 nucleotide sequence. In the clone abundance analyses, frequencies were normalized to the 10,000 most abundant clones in each sample. Public T cell clones, averaging fewer than five per sample, were removed before analysis. An abundance difference of at least 32-fold between compartments was the criterion for calling clonotypes tumor-enriched or baseline blood-enriched. A beta-binomial differential abundance model was used to identify clonotypes that were expanded or contracted between blood time points. Tumor-blood repertoire similarity was measured with the Baroni-Urbani and Buser coefficient, and groups were compared using two-tailed Wilcoxon tests in R. TCRdb retrieved this table from immuneACCESS and kept in-frame rearrangements only. Not all clones are present; in checked studies, unresolved V genes account for under half, and no reason is known for the remainder. V, J and clone size are those of that table, while D and trimming were read from the DNA. Counted in this sample were 70,000 or so clones; roughly 87% of them appeared once. Nearly 6% of the sample rests with the top ten.

The specimen comprised blood, sampled from a patient whose treatment included radiotherapy and nephrectomy. This receptor chain uses TRBV10-2 and TRBJ1-1; matching of 6 bases hints at TRBD1 as the D gene. This sequence was found in a man in his 60s with renal cell carcinoma. The CDR3 protein: CASSESSGSPGAEAFF. The DNA is TGCGCCAGCAGTGAGTCGAGTGGGTCCCCAGGGGCTGAAGCTTTCTTT.